These T cell receptor beta chains were read from a single sample in a study of blood T cell repertoires in COVID-19. Clones were sequenced by immunoSEQ multiplex PCR, and TCRdb holds only the in-frame ones, with some missing. The sample includes about 170,000 clones, more than 75% of them seen just once. The sequenced sample was peripheral blood. These receptors were collected from a man between 70 and 80 years old with acute or convalescent COVID-19. Both conserved end residues are part of each CDR3. D genes are given only for firm matches. Expanded clones get a size class; other rows say once, few or many, or leave the size out.

.	TRBV9	TRBJ2-2	.	TGTGCCAGCAGCCCCAGGGGCCAGGGGATCCCCGGGGAGCTGTTTTTT	CASSPRGQGIPGELFF
.	TRBV12-3/TRBV12-4	TRBJ1-3	.	TGTGCCAGCAGTTACACCTCAGGAAACACCATATATTTT	CASSYTSGNTIYF
.	TRBV5-1	TRBJ1-6	.	TGCGCCAGCAGCCAGTCCGGGGGAGTGAATTCACCCCTCCACTTT	CASSQSGGVNSPLHF
.	TRBV30	TRBJ1-2	.	TGTGCCTGGAGTCCCACCGGGATTAACTATGGCTACACCTTC	CAWSPTGINYGYTF
.	TRBV11-2	TRBJ1-4	.	TGTGCCAGCAGCCCCCGGGGGGGTTTTAGGTCTAATGAAAAACTGTTTTTT	CASSPRGGFRSNEKLFF
few	TRBV5-8	TRBJ2-5	.	TGTGCCAGCAGCTGGAGTGCCGGTCCGGGAGAGACCCAGTACTTC	CASSWSAGPGETQYF
.	TRBV27	TRBJ1-4	.	TGTGCCAGCAGTTTCGACAGTACCCTTGCAACTAATGAAAAACTGTTTTTT	CASSFDSTLATNEKLFF
.	TRBV11-2	TRBJ1-3	.	TGTGCCAGCAGCCTATCTTCCCACCGGGTTTTTCCTGGAAACACCATATATTTT	CASSLSSHRVFPGNTIYF
.	TRBV18	TRBJ1-1	.	TGTGCCAGCTCACCACCGGGGGGAATGAGGACTGAAGCTTTCTTT	CASSPPGGMRTEAFF
.	TRBV7-8	TRBJ1-2	.	TGTGCCAGCAGCTTAGGCAGGGAGGATGGCTACACCTTC	CASSLGREDGYTF
.	TRBV19	TRBJ1-3	.	TGTGCCAGTAGTAGGACAGAGACACGAAACACCATATATTTT	CASSRTETRNTIYF
.	TRBV28	TRBJ1-1	TRBD1	TGTGCCACCCACGAGACAGGGGCCGGGGACACTGAAGCTTTCTTT	CATHETGAGDTEAFF
.	TRBV5-4	TRBJ2-3	.	TGTGCCAGCAGCTTGGGTGGTAGCGGCACAGATACGCAGTATTTT	CASSLGGSGTDTQYF
.	TRBV6-2/TRBV6-3	TRBJ1-4	TRBD1	TGTGCCAGCAGTTACAGACGGGACAGGGGAAGCGAAAAACTGTTTTTT	CASSYRRDRGSEKLFF
.	TRBV9	TRBJ2-3	TRBD2	TGTGCCAGCAGCGCCCAACTAGCGGGGGGGGGCACAGATACGCAGTATTTT	CASSAQLAGGGTDTQYF
.	TRBV2	TRBJ2-5	TRBD2	TGTGCCAGCAGGTTCACTAGCGGGGGGCCAGAGACCCAGTACTTC	CASRFTSGGPETQYF
.	TRBV28	TRBJ2-1	TRBD2	TGTGCCAGCAGTTTAGAGACTAGCGGGGGGCCTCGCTCCTACAATGAGCAGTTCTTC	CASSLETSGGPRSYNEQFF
.	TRBV9	TRBJ2-3	.	TGTGCCAGCAGCCCGCAGTCTGCCACAGATACGCAGTATTTT	CASSPQSATDTQYF
.	TRBV28	TRBJ2-7	.	TGTGCCAGCAGTTCGGGAACCCGCTACGAGCAGTACTTC	CASSSGTRYEQYF
.	TRBV29-1	TRBJ2-4	.	TGCAGCGTTGATGCAGGGCCCAAAAACATTCAGTACTTC	CSVDAGPKNIQYF
.	TRBV5-6	TRBJ2-7	.	TGTGCCAGCAGCTTGGGCTTAACGGTCTCCTACGAGCAGTACTTC	CASSLGLTVSYEQYF
.	TRBV7-7	TRBJ2-5	.	TGTGCTAGCAGCTTGGGACTGTCCCAAGAGACCCAGTACTTC	CASSLGLSQETQYF
.	TRBV10-3	TRBJ2-7	TRBD2	TGTGCCATCAGCCCGATAGCGGGGAATTACGAGCAGTACTTC	CAISPIAGNYEQYF
.	TRBV7-8	TRBJ2-3	.	TGTGCCAGCAGCTTAGGATGGCAAACAGATACGCAGTATTTT	CASSLGWQTDTQYF
.	TRBV5-6	TRBJ2-5	.	TGTGCCAGCAGTGTTGGGGGGACCCAAGAGACCCAGTACTTC	CASSVGGTQETQYF
.	TRBV24-1	TRBJ1-2	.	TGTGCCACCATCAGGGGATTCTATGGCTACACCTTC	CATIRGFYGYTF
.	TRBV6-5	TRBJ1-2	.	TGTGCCAGCAGTTACGGGGGCGCGGTTCAGCTTGACGGCTACACCTTC	CASSYGGAVQLDGYTF
.	TRBV6-5	TRBJ2-1	TRBD1	TGTGCCAGCAGAACAGGGGGCGCGTCGGGCAATGAGCAGTTCTTC	CASRTGGASGNEQFF
.	TRBV21-1	TRBJ2-5	.	TGTGCCAGCAGCCTGAGGGGGGGCGAAGAGGAGACCCAGTACTTC	CASSLRGGEEETQYF
.	TRBV18	TRBJ1-2	.	TGTGCCAGCTCACCTGTTCCGGGAAACTATGGCTACACCTTC	CASSPVPGNYGYTF
.	TRBV5-1	TRBJ1-2	TRBD1	TGCGCCAGCAGCTTGGCCAACCAGGGGGCGGCTTCTGGCTACACCTTC	CASSLANQGAASGYTF
.	TRBV11-2	TRBJ2-7	TRBD1	TGTGCCCAGGGGGCTCTCTACGAGCAGTACTTC	CAQGALYEQYF
once	TRBV6-2/TRBV6-3	TRBJ1-2	TRBD1	TGTGCCAGCAGTTACGCGGGACAGCCTTGCACCTTC	CASSYAGQPCTF
.	TRBV6-2/TRBV6-3	TRBJ1-5	.	TGTGCCAGCAGTCAATCAACAGGGAATCAGCCCCAGCATTTT	CASSQSTGNQPQHF
.	TRBV5-8	TRBJ2-7	TRBD2	TGTGCCAGCAGCTTGGGGCTAGCGGACTCCTACGAGCAGTACTTC	CASSLGLADSYEQYF